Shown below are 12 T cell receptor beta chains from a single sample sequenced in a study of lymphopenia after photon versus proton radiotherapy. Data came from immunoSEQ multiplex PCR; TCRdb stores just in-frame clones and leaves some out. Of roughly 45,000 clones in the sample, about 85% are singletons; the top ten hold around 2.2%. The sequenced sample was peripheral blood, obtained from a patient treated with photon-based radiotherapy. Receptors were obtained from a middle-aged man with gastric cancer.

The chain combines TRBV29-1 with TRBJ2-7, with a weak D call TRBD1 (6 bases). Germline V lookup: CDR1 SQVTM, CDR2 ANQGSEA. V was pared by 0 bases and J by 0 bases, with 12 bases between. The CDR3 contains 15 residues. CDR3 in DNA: TGCAGCGTTGAAGATGAGAGGGGGTCCTCCTACGAGCAGTACTTC. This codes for CSVEDERGSSYEQYF.

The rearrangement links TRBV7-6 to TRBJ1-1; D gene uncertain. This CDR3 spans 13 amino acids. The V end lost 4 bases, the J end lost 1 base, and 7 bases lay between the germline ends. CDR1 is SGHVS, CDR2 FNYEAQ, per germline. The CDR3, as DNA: TGTGCCAGCAGCTCCTCCCGGAACACTGAAGCTTTCTTT. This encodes CASSSSRNTEAFF.

The DNA for the CDR3 is TGTGCCAGCAGCTTAACAGCATCGGACAGGGCCCCACCGTATGGCTACACCTTC. Amino acid sequence: CASSLTASDRAPPYGYTF. V and J are TRBV7-2 and TRBJ1-2, with 8 bases lining up with TRBD1. The CDR3 loop spans 18 amino acids. The germline gives CDR1 SGHTA, CDR2 FQGNSA. The V gene end was trimmed by 2 bases and the J gene end by 5 bases; junction bases not matched to a gene: 16.

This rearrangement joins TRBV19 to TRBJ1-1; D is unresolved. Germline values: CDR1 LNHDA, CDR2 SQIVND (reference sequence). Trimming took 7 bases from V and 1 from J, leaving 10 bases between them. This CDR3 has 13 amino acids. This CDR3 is CASTQSKNTEAFF. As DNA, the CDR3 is TGTGCCAGTACTCAAAGCAAGAACACTGAAGCTTTCTTT.

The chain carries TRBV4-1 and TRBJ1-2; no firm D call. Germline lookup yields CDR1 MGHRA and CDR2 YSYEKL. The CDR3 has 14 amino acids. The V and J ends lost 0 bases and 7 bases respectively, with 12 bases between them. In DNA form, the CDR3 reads TGCGCCAGCAGCCAAGATAACGGCTTCTTTGGCTACACCTTC. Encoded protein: CASSQDNGFFGYTF.

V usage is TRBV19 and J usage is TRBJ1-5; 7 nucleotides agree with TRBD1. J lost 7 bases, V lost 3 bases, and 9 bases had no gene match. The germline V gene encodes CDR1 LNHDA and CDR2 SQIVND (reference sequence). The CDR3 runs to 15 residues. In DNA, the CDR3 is TGTGCCAGTAGTATGGGAGACAGGGAAGGACAGCCCCAGCATTTT. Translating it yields CASSMGDREGQPQHF.

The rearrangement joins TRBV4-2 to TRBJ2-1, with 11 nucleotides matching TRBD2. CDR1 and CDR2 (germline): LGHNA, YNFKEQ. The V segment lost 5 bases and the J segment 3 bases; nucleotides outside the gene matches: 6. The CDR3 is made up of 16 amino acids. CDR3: CASSSTGTSGYNEQFF. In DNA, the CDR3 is TGTGCCAGCAGCTCCACCGGGACTAGCGGCTACAATGAGCAGTTCTTC.

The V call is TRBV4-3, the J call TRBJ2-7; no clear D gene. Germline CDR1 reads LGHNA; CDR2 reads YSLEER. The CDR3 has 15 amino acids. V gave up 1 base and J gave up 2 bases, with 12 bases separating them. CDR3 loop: CASSQAPGITYEQYF. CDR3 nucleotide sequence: TGCGCCAGCAGCCAAGCCCCAGGCATTACCTACGAGCAGTACTTC.

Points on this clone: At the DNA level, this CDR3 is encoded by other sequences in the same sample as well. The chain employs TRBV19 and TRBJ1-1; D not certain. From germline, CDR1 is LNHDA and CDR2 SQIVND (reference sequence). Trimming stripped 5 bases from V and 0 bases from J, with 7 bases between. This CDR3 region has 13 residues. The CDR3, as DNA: TGTGCCAGTAGTTCGGGTCTGAACACTGAAGCTTTCTTT. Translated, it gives CASSSGLNTEAFF.

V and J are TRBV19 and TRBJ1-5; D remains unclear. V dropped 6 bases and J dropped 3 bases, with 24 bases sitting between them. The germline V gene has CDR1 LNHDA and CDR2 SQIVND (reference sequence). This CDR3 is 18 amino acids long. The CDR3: CASRSDHRDLRNNQPQHF. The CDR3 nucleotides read TGTGCCAGTAGATCGGACCATAGGGATCTTCGGAACAATCAGCCCCAGCATTTT.

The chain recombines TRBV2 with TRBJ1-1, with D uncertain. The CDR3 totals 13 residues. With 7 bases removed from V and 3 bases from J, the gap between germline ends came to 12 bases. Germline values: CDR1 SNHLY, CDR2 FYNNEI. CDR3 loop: CASTKGIDTEAFF. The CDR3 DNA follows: TGTGCCAGCACCAAGGGCATTGACACTGAAGCTTTCTTT. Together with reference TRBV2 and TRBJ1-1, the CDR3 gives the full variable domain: EPEVTQTPSHQVTQMGQEVILRCVPISNHLYFYWYRQILGQKVEFLVSFYNNEISEKSEIFDDQFSVERPDGSNFTLKIRSTKLEDSAMYFCASTKGIDTEAFFGQGTRLTVV.

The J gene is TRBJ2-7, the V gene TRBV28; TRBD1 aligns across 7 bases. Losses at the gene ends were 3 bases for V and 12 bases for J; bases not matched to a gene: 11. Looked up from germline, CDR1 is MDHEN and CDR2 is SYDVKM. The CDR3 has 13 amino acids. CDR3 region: CASSFRPGQSLYF. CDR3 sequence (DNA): TGTGCCAGCAGTTTCCGACCGGGACAGTCTCTGTACTTC. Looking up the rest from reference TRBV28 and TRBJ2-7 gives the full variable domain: DVKVTQSSRYLVKRTGEKVFLECVQDMDHENMFWYRQDPGLGLRLIYFSYDVKMKEKGDIPEGYSVSREKKERFSLILESASTNQTSMYLCASSFRPGQSLYFGPGTRLTVT.